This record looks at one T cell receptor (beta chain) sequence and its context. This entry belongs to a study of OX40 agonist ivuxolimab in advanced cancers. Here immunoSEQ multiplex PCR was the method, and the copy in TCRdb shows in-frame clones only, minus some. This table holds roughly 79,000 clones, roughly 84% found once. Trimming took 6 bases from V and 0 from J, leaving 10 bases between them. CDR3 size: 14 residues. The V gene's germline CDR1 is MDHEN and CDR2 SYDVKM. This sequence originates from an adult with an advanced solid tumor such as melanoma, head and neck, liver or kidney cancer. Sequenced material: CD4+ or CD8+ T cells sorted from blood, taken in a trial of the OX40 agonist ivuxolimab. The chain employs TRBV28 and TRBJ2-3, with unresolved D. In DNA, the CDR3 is TGTGCCAGCAGCGACACACGCAGCACAGATACGCAGTATTTT. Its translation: CASSDTRSTDTQYF.